The 26 T cell receptor beta chains below all came from one sample that was sequenced in a study of human T cells and chemical hapten exposure. MiXCR, applied by TCRdb to the RACE reads, yields one record per CDR3 protein. This sample has a few hundred thousand distinct CDR3 sequences, with nearly 6.5% found just once. As for time point: patch test 2, 6 weeks after DPC sensitization. Stated treatment: therapeutic diphenylcyclopropenone sensitization with weekly scalp DPC. The specimen was whole blood, collected in connection with sensitization to the hapten diphenylcyclopropenone (DPC). All receptors derive from a woman aged 18-29 years with alopecia areata. Some clones in this sample may be carry-over from other donors' samples.

V gene TRBV9 combines with J gene TRBJ2-7; D is perhaps TRBD1 or TRBD2 (6 bases each). Trimming took off 0 bases at V and 3 bases at J, with 13 bases between the two ends. Per germline, CDR1 SGDLS and CDR2 YYNGEE. The CDR3 extends over 15 amino acids. The CDR3 nucleotides read TGTGCCAGCAGCGTAGCTCCCGGGGGCCGCTACGAGCAGTACTTC. It specifies CASSVAPGGRYEQYF.

This clonotype has a handful of counts. The chain joins TRBV3-1 to TRBJ2-3; D not resolved. Germline loops: CDR1 LGHDT, CDR2 YNNKEL (reference sequence). There are 12 residues in the CDR3. V was trimmed by 1 base and J by 2 bases, leaving 1 base between them. DNA for the CDR3: TGTGCCAGCAGCCAAGCCACAGATACGCAGTATTTT. It translates to CASSQATDTQYF.

This clonotype was observed at least ten times. The V gene is TRBV29-1, the J gene TRBJ2-5; D is ambiguous. The CDR3 covers 11 residues. Trimming shortened V by 7 bases and J by 5 bases, and 11 bases separated the two germline ends. Germline loops: CDR1 SQVTM, CDR2 ANQGSEA. The CDR3 spells CSAGPPETQYF. CDR3 DNA sequence: TGCAGCGCCGGCCCTCCGGAGACCCAGTACTTC.

The chain has TRBV7-9 and TRBJ1-4; 9 bases agree with TRBD1. The germline gives CDR1 SEHNR, CDR2 FQNEAQ (reference sequence). The CDR3 has 19 residues. The V and J ends lost 6 bases and 0 bases, in that order; junction bases with no gene match: 14. CDR3 protein: CASRPSSRDRDPTNEKLFF. In DNA, the CDR3 is TGTGCCAGCAGACCGAGTTCCCGGGACAGGGATCCAACTAATGAAAAACTGTTTTTT.

The V gene is TRBV4-3, the J gene TRBJ1-5, with a weak D call TRBD1 (5 bases). Per the germline V gene, CDR1 is LGHNA and CDR2 is YSLEER. The CDR3 is made up of 18 amino acids. Between the trimmed V and J ends, which lost 2 bases and 1 base, there was a span of 18 bases. CDR3 protein: CASSQNYHGTGSNQPQHF. The CDR3 DNA follows: TGCGCCAGCAGCCAAAATTATCACGGGACGGGGAGCAATCAGCCCCAGCATTTT.

This clonotype occurred a few times. The chain is built from TRBV29-1 and TRBJ2-1, with D possibly matching TRBD2 (5 bases). With 4 bases removed from V and 3 bases from J, the gap between germline ends came to 10 bases. CDR3 length: 13 amino acids. Germline assignment: CDR1 SQVTM and CDR2 ANQGSEA. This CDR3 reads CSVVDLNYNEQFF. The CDR3 DNA reads TGCAGCGTTGTGGACTTGAACTACAATGAGCAGTTCTTC.

This clonotype was seen many times. V usage is TRBV5-6 and J usage is TRBJ1-4, with D possibly TRBD1 on 5 matching bases. The germline CDR1 and CDR2 sequences are SGHDT and YYEEEE. Trimming removed 2 bases at V and 8 bases at J, with 22 bases between. This CDR3 comprises 17 residues. In DNA, the CDR3 is TGTGCCAGCAGCTTTAGGAGTCCCAGGGCGCCTTTCGAAAAACTGTTTTTT. It is translated as CASSFRSPRAPFEKLFF.

The chain links TRBV7-9 to TRBJ1-2; perhaps TRBD1 as D (5 bases). Germline V gene lookup returns CDR1 SEHNR and CDR2 FQNEAQ (reference sequence). Deletions cut 3 bases from V and 8 bases from J, with 13 bases between. The CDR3 has 13 residues. The CDR3 spells CASSLGEPYGYTF. The CDR3 DNA sequence: TGTGCCAGCAGCTTGGGGGAGCCCTACGGCTACACCTTC.

The chain is built from TRBV6-5 and TRBJ2-3; D not certain. V dropped 5 bases and J dropped 3 bases, with 12 bases sitting between them. The length of the CDR3 is 14 residues. Germline V gene data show CDR1 as MNHEY and CDR2 as SVGAGI. The CDR3: CASSGRSTTDTQYF. Here the CDR3 DNA reads TGTGCCAGCAGTGGACGGTCTACAACAGATACGCAGTATTTT.

This clonotype was seen only a few times. The chain carries TRBV2 and TRBJ1-5; no definite D call. The germline CDR1 and CDR2 sequences are SNHLY and FYNNEI. V lost 11 bases and J 6 bases, leaving 17 bases between the germline ends. CDR3 length: 13 amino acids. The CDR3 spells CAASLGVGQPQHF. In DNA form, the CDR3 reads TGTGCCGCCTCGCTCGGGGTTGGTCAGCCCCAGCATTTT.

This clonotype showed up just once. The rearrangement uses TRBV19 and TRBJ2-1; tentative D call: TRBD2 (6 bases). The V and J ends lost 0 bases and 6 bases respectively, with 12 bases between them. The V gene's germline CDR1 is LNHDA and CDR2 SQIVND (reference sequence). The CDR3 extends over 15 amino acids. The DNA for the CDR3 is TGTGCCAGTAGTATAGACTACCGGGACTCCAATGAGCAGTTCTTC. Protein: CASSIDYRDSNEQFF.

This clonotype was counted many times. V and J are TRBV2 and TRBJ1-2; TRBD1 aligns across 8 bases. Germline V gives CDR1 SNHLY, CDR2 FYNNEI. CDR3 length equals 14 residues. Trimming removed 5 bases from V and 8 bases from J; junction bases left unmatched: 10. CDR3 in amino acids: CASSFSQGAYGYTF. CDR3 DNA sequence: TGTGCCAGCAGTTTTTCCCAGGGGGCTTACGGCTACACCTTC.

DNA of the CDR3: TGTGCCAGCAGTTTCTTCGGGCGGGGGACCCAGTACTTC. This gives the protein CASSFFGRGTQYF. The chain links TRBV12-3 or TRBV12-4 to TRBJ2-5; D perhaps matches TRBD2 (6 bases). This CDR3 region has 13 residues. Trimming left V 3 bases short and J 7 bases short, with 12 bases between.

This clonotype was counted at least ten times. The chain recombines TRBV7-2 with TRBJ2-4; 11 bases are a match to TRBD1. CDR3 length equals 18 residues. Germline V gene sequence: CDR1 SGHTA, CDR2 FQGNSA. V lost 4 bases to trimming and J lost 2 bases; unmatched junction nucleotides: 10. The CDR3: CASSSNPGQGAPKNIQYF. In DNA, the CDR3 is TGTGCCAGCAGCTCAAATCCCGGACAGGGGGCACCCAAAAACATTCAGTACTTC. The full variable domain, in which reference TRBV7-2 and TRBJ2-4 provide the parts outside the CDR3, is GAGVSQSPSNKVTEKGKDVELRCDPISGHTALYWYRQSLGQGLEFLIYFQGNSAPDKSGLPSDRFSAERTGGSVSTLTIQRTQQEDSAVYLCASSSNPGQGAPKNIQYFGAGTRLSVL.

This clonotype was counted many times. V is TRBV29-1 and J is TRBJ1-4; no clear D gene. CDR3 size: 13 residues. V was shortened by 4 bases and J by 3 bases, with 9 bases between the two germline ends. Germline CDR1 and CDR2: SQVTM and ANQGSEA. CDR3 coding DNA: TGCAGCGTTGGGCAGTCTTCTAATGAAAAACTGTTTTTT. Encoded protein: CSVGQSSNEKLFF. Full variable domain (rest looked up from reference TRBV29-1 and TRBJ1-4): SAVISQKPSRDICQRGTSLTIQCQVDSQVTMMFWYRQQPGQSLTLIATANQGSEATYESGFVIDKFPISRPNLTFSTLTVSNMSPEDSSIYLCSVGQSSNEKLFFGSGTQLSVL.

This clonotype was recorded at least ten times. The V gene is TRBV29-1, the J gene TRBJ2-2, with 7 positions matching TRBD1. Germline CDR1 and CDR2: SQVTM and ANQGSEA. The CDR3 is made up of 14 amino acids. Trimming at V came to 6 bases and at J to 10 bases, leaving 14 bases not matched to a gene. This chain's CDR3 is CSVQNRDRSEELFF. The DNA of the CDR3 is TGCAGCGTCCAAAATCGGGACAGATCCGAGGAGCTGTTTTTT.

This clonotype has at least ten counts. The V call is TRBV14, the J call TRBJ1-2; D is unresolved. This CDR3 has 14 amino acids. The germline V and J ends were trimmed by 0 bases and 10 bases, with 15 bases remaining between them. Per germline, CDR1 SGHDN and CDR2 FVKESK. CDR3 sequence (DNA): TGTGCCAGCAGCCAAGATGGGATAGCCACTATCTACACCTTC. This encodes CASSQDGIATIYTF. The full variable domain, with the rest looked up from reference TRBV14 and TRBJ1-2, is EAGVTQFPSHSVIEKGQTVTLRCDPISGHDNLYWYRRVMGKEIKFLLHFVKESKQDESGMPNNRFLAERTGGTYSTLKVQPAELEDSGVYFCASSQDGIATIYTFGSGTRLTVV.

The V call is TRBV7-2, the J call TRBJ1-6; no clear D gene. V was trimmed by 0 bases and J by 1 base, leaving 7 bases between them. The CDR3 loop spans 16 amino acids. The germline CDR1 and CDR2 sequences are SGHTA and FQGNSA. The CDR3 spells CASSLASKSYNSPLHF. Here the CDR3 DNA reads TGTGCCAGCAGCTTAGCGAGTAAATCCTATAATTCACCCCTCCACTTT.

In this sample, this clonotype turned up many times. This rearrangement joins TRBV27 to TRBJ1-5; D is unresolved. Germline CDR1 reads MNHEY; CDR2 reads SMNVEV (reference sequence). The CDR3 is 14 residues long. Trimming removed 4 bases from V and 1 base from J, with 8 bases in between. The CDR3, as DNA: TGTGCCAGCAGTTCCGGACTGAGCAATCAGCCCCAGCATTTT. This sequence encodes CASSSGLSNQPQHF.

This clonotype was detected many times. The gene calls are TRBV6-5 and TRBJ1-1, with D unclear. The CDR3 totals 13 residues. Trimming left V 8 bases short and J 5 bases short, with 15 bases between. Per germline, CDR1 MNHEY and CDR2 SVGAGI. CDR3: CASFRRKWTEAFF. Written as DNA, the CDR3 is TGTGCCAGCTTTCGAAGAAAGTGGACTGAAGCTTTCTTT.

The genes are TRBV6-1 and TRBJ2-7; D uncertain. The germline V gene has CDR1 MNHNS and CDR2 SASEGT. This CDR3 contains 18 residues. V gave up 2 bases and J gave up 3 bases, with 23 bases separating them. The CDR3 coding sequence is TGTGCCAGCAGTGAAACCCCTTCGGCAGCAGCAAATTACTACGAGCAGTACTTC. As protein: CASSETPSAAANYYEQYF.

Ten or more counts support this clonotype. The chain employs TRBV6-5 and TRBJ2-3; 7 bases agree with TRBD1. From germline, CDR1 is MNHEY and CDR2 SVGAGI. The CDR3 loop spans 15 amino acids. With 5 bases clipped from V and 0 bases from J, the junction kept 5 bases outside the gene matches. CDR3 nucleotides: TGTGCCAGCAGTGACAGGGTTCCTAGCACAGATACGCAGTATTTT. As protein: CASSDRVPSTDTQYF.

The table lists this clonotype with many counts. The chain couples TRBV12-3 or TRBV12-4 to TRBJ1-6; 7 nucleotides agree with TRBD1. Trimming at V came to 6 bases and at J to 9 bases, leaving 8 bases not matched to a gene. The CDR3 has 14 residues. The CDR3 DNA reads as TGTGCCAGCAGATTGACAGGGCGGAGTTCACCCCTCCACTTT. Amino acids: CASRLTGRSSPLHF.

This clonotype was picked up a small number of times. This chain joins TRBV4-2 and TRBJ2-5, with 8 nucleotides matching TRBD2. CDR3 length: 15 amino acids. Germline V gives CDR1 LGHNA, CDR2 YNFKEQ. Trimming took 3 bases from V and 1 from J; bases not matched to a gene: 4. The CDR3 nucleotides read TGTGCCAGCAGCCATAGCGGGGAGACCCAAGAGACCCAGTACTTC. Protein sequence: CASSHSGETQETQYF.

This clonotype was counted at least ten times. The genes are TRBV4-2 and TRBJ1-2, with 7 nucleotides matching TRBD1. V trimming: 0 bases; J trimming: 3 bases; junction bases outside the gene matches: 4. CDR3 length: 15 amino acids. Per germline, CDR1 LGHNA and CDR2 YNFKEQ. As DNA, the CDR3 is TGTGCCAGCAGCCAAGATTTTACAGGGGACTATGGCTACACCTTC. This translates into CASSQDFTGDYGYTF.

In its sample, this clonotype was seen many times. The rearrangement links TRBV28 to TRBJ1-3; weak D call: TRBD1 (5 bases). V was shortened by 5 bases and J by 0 bases, with 11 bases between the two germline ends. This CDR3 is built from 15 residues. CDR1 and CDR2 from the germline V gene are MDHEN and SYDVKM. CDR3 DNA: TGTGCCAGCAGTCCCGGGACCTTCTCTGGAAACACCATATATTTT. It is translated as CASSPGTFSGNTIYF.